The rows below give T cell receptor beta chains drawn from one sample of a study of cytomegalovirus exposure and HLA in healthy donors. Sequenced by immunoSEQ multiplex PCR; TCRdb stores in-frame clones only, minus some. The table includes 150,000 to 200,000 clones, approximately 70% detected once. Sequencing used PBMCs. The receptors were gathered from a man aged 35-49 years in good health and CMV-seropositive. The CDR3 runs from the conserved cysteine through the conserved F or W.

J,V,CDR3
TRBJ2-3,TRBV5-4,CASSLESQWATQYF
TRBJ1-5,TRBV19,CASTPASGQLSNQPQHF
TRBJ1-1,TRBV4-3,CASSQDARAGDTEAFF
TRBJ1-1,TRBV6-5,CASSSGQGESEAFF
TRBJ1-1,TRBV7-2,CASSSRGGDTEAFF
TRBJ1-2,TRBV5-4,CASSLVAENYGYTF
TRBJ2-7,TRBV4-2,CASSQDHETHYEQYF
TRBJ2-1,TRBV7-2,CASSPQGGGGYNEQFF
TRBJ2-7,TRBV2,CASSEQGSSYEQYF
TRBJ2-7,TRBV7-3,CASSLTWRTSGGFYEQYF
TRBJ1-2,TRBV30,CAGSDGYTF
TRBJ1-1,TRBV30,CAWLQGTEAFF
TRBJ1-2,TRBV2,CASNPRGRSGYTF
TRBJ2-3,TRBV6-4,CASSERGGTDTQYF
TRBJ2-5,TRBV6-5,CASSYDRGRETQYF
TRBJ1-5,TRBV7-9,CASSLGGEWDQPQHF
TRBJ2-7,TRBV27,CASSSRQGRYEQYF
TRBJ2-7,TRBV5-1,CASSPPGERAYEQYF
TRBJ2-2,TRBV11-2,CASSLTGNTGELFF
TRBJ2-7,TRBV4-1,CASSPKGGGGGSYEQYF
TRBJ2-3,TRBV6-6,CASSALAGGTDTQYF
TRBJ2-3,TRBV5-1,CASSHPGLAGGSTDTQYF
TRBJ1-2,TRBV6-5,CASRVRADYGYTF
TRBJ1-4,TRBV9,CASSAGQGAANEKLFF
TRBJ1-1,TRBV30,CAWSVRGGPTEAFF
TRBJ1-3,TRBV10-3,CAGLGGNTIYF
TRBJ2-7,TRBV7-6,CASSLGPREQYF
TRBJ2-5,TRBV10-3,CAISESGLAKEQYF
TRBJ2-2,TRBV7-3,CASSPGTGEGELFF
TRBJ2-2,TRBV6-6,CASSYSRTTNTGELFF
TRBJ2-7,TRBV25-1,CASSESGAGEQYF
TRBJ1-5,TRBV11-1,CASSLDGDSNQPQHF
TRBJ2-7,TRBV9,CASSVAPGLAGGRHEQYF
TRBJ2-7,TRBV7-2,CASSLVGKSYEQYF
TRBJ1-5,TRBV7-2,CASSPAGVDQPQHF
TRBJ1-2,TRBV6-6,CASSRTAIYGYTF
TRBJ1-1,TRBV4-3,CASSQGKGRDTEAFF
TRBJ1-2,TRBV5-4,CASSGDRGTNGYTF
TRBJ2-7,TRBV7-9,CASSLRSRDRVTGEQYF
TRBJ2-5,TRBV15,CATSTYRGEETQYF
TRBJ1-2,TRBV6-6,CASSYLGQGNYGYTF
TRBJ1-5,TRBV6-1,CASGGQVNQPQHF
TRBJ2-7,TRBV5-4,CASRKEAGYEQYF
TRBJ1-1,TRBV19,CASSPPGGTEAFF
TRBJ2-2,TRBV30,CAWTAAGGLNTGELFF
TRBJ2-3,TRBV5-1,CASSLTGTVGFLGTDTQYF
TRBJ1-3,TRBV5-5,CASTTYTGDSGNTIYF